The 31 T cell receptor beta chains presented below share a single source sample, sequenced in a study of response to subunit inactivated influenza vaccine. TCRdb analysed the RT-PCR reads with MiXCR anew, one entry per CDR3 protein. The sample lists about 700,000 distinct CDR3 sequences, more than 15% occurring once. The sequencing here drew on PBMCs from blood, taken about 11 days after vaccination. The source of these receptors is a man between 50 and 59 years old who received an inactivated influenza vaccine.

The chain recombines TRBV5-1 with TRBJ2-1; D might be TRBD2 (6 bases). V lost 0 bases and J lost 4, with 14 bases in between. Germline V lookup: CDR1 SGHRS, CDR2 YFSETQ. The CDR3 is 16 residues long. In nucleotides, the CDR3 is TGCGCCAGCAGCTTGGGATTCGGGACTGGGTACAATGAGCAGTTCTTC. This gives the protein CASSLGFGTGYNEQFF.

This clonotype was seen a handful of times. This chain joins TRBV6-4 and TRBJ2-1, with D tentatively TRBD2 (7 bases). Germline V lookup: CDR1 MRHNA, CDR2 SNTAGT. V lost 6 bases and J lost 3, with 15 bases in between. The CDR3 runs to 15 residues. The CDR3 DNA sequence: TGTGCCAGCAGCGAGGGGGACTACCACTACAATGAGCAGTTCTTC. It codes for CASSEGDYHYNEQFF.

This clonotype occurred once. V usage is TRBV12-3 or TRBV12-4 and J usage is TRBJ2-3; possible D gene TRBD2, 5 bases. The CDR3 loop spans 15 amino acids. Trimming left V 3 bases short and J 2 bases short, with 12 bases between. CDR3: CASSFFLAPTDTQYF. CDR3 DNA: TGTGCCAGCAGTTTCTTCCTAGCCCCCACAGATACGCAGTATTTT.

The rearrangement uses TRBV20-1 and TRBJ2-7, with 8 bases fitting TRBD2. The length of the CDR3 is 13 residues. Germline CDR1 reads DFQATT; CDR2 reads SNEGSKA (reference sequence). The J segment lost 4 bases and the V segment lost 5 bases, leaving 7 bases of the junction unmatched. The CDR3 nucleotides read TGCAGTGCTGCAAGCGGGAGCATGTACGAGCAGTACTTC. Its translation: CSAASGSMYEQYF.

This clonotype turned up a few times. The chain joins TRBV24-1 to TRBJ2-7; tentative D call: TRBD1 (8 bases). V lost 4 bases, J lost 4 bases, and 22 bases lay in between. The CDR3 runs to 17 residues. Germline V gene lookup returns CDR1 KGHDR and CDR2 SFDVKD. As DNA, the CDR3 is TGTGCCACCAGTGAAACCCCCACAGGGGGGGTTTTTTACGAGCAGTACTTC. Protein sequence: CATSETPTGGVFYEQYF.

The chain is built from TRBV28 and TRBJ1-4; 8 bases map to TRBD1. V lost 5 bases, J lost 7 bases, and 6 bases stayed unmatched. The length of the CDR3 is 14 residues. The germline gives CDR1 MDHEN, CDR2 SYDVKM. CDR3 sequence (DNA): TGTGCCAGCAGTCTACAGGGGGTTGGTGAAAAACTGTTTTTT. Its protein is CASSLQGVGEKLFF.

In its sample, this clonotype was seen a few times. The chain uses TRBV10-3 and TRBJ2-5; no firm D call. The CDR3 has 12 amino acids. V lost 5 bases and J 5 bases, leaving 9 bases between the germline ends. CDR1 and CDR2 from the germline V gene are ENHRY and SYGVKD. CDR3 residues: CAISNNGETQYF. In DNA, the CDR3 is TGTGCCATCAGTAATAATGGGGAGACCCAGTACTTC.

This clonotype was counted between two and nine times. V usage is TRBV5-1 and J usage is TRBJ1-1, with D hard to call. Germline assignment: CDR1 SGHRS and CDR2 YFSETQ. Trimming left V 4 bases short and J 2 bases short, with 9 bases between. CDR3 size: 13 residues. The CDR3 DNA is TGCGCCAGCAGCCCGAGATATAACACTGAAGCTTTCTTT. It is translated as CASSPRYNTEAFF.

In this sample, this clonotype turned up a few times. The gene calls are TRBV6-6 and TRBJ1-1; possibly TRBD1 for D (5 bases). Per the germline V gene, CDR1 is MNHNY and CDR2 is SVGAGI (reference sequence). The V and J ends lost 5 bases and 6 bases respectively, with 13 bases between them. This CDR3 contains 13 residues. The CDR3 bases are TGTGCCAGCAGTAGGGGTACACTAGCTGAAGCTTTCTTT. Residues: CASSRGTLAEAFF.

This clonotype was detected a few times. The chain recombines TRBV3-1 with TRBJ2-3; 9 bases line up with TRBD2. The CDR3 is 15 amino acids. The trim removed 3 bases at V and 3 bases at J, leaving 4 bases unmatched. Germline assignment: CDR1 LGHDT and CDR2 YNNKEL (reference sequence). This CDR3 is CASSHWTSATDTQYF. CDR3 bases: TGTGCCAGCAGCCATTGGACTAGCGCAACAGATACGCAGTATTTT.

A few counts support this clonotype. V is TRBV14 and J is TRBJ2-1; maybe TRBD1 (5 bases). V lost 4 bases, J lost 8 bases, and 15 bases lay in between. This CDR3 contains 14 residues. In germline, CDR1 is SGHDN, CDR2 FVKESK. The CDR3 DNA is TGTGCCAGCAGCCCCTCGTATTGGGGCCATGAGCAGTTCTTC. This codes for CASSPSYWGHEQFF.

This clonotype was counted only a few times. In nucleotides, the CDR3 is TGCGCCAGCAGCAGCCAGGAGGGGCCAGCCAAAAACATTCAGTACTTC. This encodes CASSSQEGPAKNIQYF. The genes are TRBV5-1 and TRBJ2-4, with D possibly being TRBD2 (6 bases). Germline values: CDR1 SGHRS, CDR2 YFSETQ. Trimming took off 4 bases at V and 0 bases at J, with 14 bases between the two ends. This CDR3 has 16 residues.

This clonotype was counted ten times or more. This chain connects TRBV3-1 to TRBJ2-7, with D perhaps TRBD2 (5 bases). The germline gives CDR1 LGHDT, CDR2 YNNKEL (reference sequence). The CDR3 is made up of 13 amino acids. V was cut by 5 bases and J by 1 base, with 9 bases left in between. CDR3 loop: CASSYRGSYEQYF. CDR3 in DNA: TGTGCCAGCAGCTACCGGGGATCCTACGAGCAGTACTTC.

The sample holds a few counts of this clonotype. The CDR3 is CASSLVPGPHYEQYF. CDR3 nucleotides: TGTGCCAGCAGCTTAGTGCCGGGGCCTCACTACGAGCAGTACTTC. The chain has TRBV7-9 and TRBJ2-7, with D perhaps being TRBD1 or TRBD2 (5 bases each). The germline CDR1 and CDR2 sequences are SEHNR and FQNEAQ (reference sequence). The CDR3 has 15 residues. V lost 1 base and J lost 3, with 13 bases in between.

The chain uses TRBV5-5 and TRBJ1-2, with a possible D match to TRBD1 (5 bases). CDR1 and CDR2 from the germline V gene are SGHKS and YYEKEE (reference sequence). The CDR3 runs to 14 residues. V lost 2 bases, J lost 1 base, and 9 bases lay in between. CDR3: CASSLWDGNYGYTF. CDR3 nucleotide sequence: TGTGCCAGCAGCTTATGGGACGGTAACTATGGCTACACCTTC. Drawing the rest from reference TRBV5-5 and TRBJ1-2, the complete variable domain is DAGVTQSPTHLIKTRGQQVTLRCSPISGHKSVSWYQQVLGQGPQFIFQYYEKEERGRGNFPDRFSARQFPNYSSELNVNALLLGDSALYLCASSLWDGNYGYTFGSGTRLTVV.

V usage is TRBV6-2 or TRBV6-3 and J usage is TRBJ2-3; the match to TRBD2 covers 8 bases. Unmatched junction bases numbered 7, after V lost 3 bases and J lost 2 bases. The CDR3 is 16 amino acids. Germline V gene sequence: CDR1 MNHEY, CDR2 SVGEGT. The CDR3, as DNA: TGTGCCAGCAGTTATAGCGGGGCACTCTTCACAGATACGCAGTATTTT. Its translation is CASSYSGALFTDTQYF.

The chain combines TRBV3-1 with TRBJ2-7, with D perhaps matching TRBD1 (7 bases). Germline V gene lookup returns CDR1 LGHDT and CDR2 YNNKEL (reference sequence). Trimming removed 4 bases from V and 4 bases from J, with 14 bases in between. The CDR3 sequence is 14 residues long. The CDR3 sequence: CASSPPGGPYEQYF. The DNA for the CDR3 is TGTGCCAGCAGCCCTCCAGGGGGGCCGTACGAGCAGTACTTC.

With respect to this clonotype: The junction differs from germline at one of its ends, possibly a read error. The CDR3 region is CASTRNPYLGTAKSGETQYF. The CDR3 DNA reads as TGTGCTAGCACCCGGAATCCGTATCTCGGGACAGCCAAGTCGGGAGAGACCCAGTACTTC. The gene calls are TRBV7-7 and TRBJ2-5; 7 bases are shared with TRBD1. The germline V gene encodes CDR1 SSHAT and CDR2 FNYEAQ (reference sequence). The CDR3 contains 20 residues.

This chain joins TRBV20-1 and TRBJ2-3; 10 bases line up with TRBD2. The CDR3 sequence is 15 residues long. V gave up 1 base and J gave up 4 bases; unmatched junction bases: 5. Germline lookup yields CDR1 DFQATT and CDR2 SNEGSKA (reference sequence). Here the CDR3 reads CSARGLAGVSDTQYF. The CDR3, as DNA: TGCAGTGCTAGAGGGCTAGCGGGAGTTTCAGATACGCAGTATTTT.

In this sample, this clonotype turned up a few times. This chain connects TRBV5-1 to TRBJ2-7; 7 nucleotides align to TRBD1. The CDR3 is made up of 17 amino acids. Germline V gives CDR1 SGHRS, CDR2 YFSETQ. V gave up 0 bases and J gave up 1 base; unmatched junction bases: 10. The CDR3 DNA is TGCGCCAGCAGCTTGGTGTCCGGGACAGTGGAATCCTACGAGCAGTACTTC. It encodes CASSLVSGTVESYEQYF.

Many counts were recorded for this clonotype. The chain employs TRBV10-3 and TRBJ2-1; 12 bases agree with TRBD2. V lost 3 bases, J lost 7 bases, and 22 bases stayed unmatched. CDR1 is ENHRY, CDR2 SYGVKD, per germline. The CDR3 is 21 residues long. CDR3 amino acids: CAISDHLAGVNGLAGQNEQFF. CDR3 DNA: TGTGCCATCAGTGACCACCTGGCTGGAGTTAATGGACTAGCGGGGCAAAATGAGCAGTTCTTC.

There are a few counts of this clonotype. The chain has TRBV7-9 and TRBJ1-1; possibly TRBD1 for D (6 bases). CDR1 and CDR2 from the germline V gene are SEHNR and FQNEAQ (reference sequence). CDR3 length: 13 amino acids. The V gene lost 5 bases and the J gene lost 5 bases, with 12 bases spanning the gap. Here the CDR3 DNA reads TGTGCCAGCAGCCAATTACAGGGAACTGAAGCTTTCTTT. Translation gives CASSQLQGTEAFF. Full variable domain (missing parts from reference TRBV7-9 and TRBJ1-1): DTGVSQNPRHKITKRGQNVTFRCDPISEHNRLYWYRQTLGQGPEFLTYFQNEAQLEKSRLLSDRFSAERPKGSFSTLEIQRTEQGDSAMYLCASSQLQGTEAFFGQGTRLTVV.

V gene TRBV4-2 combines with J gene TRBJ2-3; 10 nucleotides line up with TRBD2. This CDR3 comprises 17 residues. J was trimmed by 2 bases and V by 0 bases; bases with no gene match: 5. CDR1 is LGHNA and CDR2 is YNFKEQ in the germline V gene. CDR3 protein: CASSQEVLAGVTDTQYF. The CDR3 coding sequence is TGTGCCAGCAGCCAAGAAGTTCTAGCGGGGGTCACAGATACGCAGTATTTT.

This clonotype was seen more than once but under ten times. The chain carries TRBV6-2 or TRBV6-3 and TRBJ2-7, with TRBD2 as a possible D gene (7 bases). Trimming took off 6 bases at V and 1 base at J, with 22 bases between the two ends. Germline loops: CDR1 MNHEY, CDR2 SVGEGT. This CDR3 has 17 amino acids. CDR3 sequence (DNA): TGTGCCAGCAGATCGGCGGAGGGGGGGTTGAATTCCTACGAGCAGTACTTC. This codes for CASRSAEGGLNSYEQYF.

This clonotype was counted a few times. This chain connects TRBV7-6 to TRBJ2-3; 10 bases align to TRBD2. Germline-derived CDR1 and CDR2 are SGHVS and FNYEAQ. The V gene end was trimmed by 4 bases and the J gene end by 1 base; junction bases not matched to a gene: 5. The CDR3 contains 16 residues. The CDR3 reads CASSSRGLAGTDTQYF. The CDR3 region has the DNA TGTGCCAGCAGCTCTCGTGGACTAGCGGGCACAGATACGCAGTATTTT.

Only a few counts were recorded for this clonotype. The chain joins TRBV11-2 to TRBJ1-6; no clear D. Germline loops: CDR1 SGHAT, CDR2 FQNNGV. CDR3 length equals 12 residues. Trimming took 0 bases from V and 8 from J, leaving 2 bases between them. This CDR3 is CASSLEHSPLHF. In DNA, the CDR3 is TGTGCCAGCAGCTTAGAGCATTCACCCCTCCACTTT.

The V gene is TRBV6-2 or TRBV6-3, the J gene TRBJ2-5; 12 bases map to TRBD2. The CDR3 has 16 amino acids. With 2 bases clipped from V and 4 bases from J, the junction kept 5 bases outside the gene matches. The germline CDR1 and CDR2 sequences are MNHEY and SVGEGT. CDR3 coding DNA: TGTGCCAGCAGTTACGGACTAGCGGGACGACCAGAGACCCAGTACTTC. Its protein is CASSYGLAGRPETQYF.

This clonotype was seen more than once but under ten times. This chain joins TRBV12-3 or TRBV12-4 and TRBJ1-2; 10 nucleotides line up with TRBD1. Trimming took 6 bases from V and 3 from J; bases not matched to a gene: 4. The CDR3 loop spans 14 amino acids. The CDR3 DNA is TGTGCCAGCAGCCGGACAGGGGGTGACTATGGCTACACCTTC. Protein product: CASSRTGGDYGYTF.

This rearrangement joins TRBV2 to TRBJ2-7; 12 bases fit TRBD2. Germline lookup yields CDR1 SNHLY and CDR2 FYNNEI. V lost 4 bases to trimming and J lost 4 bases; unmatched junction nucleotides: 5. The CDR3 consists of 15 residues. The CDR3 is CASSVSSGGAYEQYF. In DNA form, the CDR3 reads TGTGCCAGCAGTGTCTCTAGCGGGGGGGCTTACGAGCAGTACTTC. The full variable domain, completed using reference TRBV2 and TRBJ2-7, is EPEVTQTPSHQVTQMGQEVILRCVPISNHLYFYWYRQILGQKVEFLVSFYNNEISEKSEIFDDQFSVERPDGSNFTLKIRSTKLEDSAMYFCASSVSSGGAYEQYFGPGTRLTVT.

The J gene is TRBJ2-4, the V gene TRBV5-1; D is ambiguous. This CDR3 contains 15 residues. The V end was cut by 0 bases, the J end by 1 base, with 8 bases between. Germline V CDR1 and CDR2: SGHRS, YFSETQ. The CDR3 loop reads CASSLVSAAKNIQYF. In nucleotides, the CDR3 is TGCGCCAGCAGCTTGGTTAGTGCGGCCAAAAACATTCAGTACTTC.

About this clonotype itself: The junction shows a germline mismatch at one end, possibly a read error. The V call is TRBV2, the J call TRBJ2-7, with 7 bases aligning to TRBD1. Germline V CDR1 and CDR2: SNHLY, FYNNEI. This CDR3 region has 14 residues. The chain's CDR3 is CASNPTTEIWTGSF. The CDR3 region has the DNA TGTGCCAGCAATCCGACAACAGAAATTTGGACAGGAAGTTTC. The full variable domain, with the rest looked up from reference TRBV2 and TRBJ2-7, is EPEVTQTPSHQVTQMGQEVILRCVPISNHLYFYWYRQILGQKVEFLVSFYNNEISEKSEIFDDQFSVERPDGSNFTLKIRSTKLEDSAMYFCASNPTTEIWTGSFGPGTRLTVT.